This TCR beta chain is drawn from a study of OX40 agonist ivuxolimab in advanced cancers. Study-wide background: Mean age about 60 years, range roughly 20 to 85; roughly 82% male. Prior checkpoint blockade (anti-PD-1, anti-PD-L1 or anti-CTLA-4) was permitted; around 40% had it.

The sample holds a few counts of this clone. J was trimmed by 0 bases and V by 6 bases; bases with no gene match: 13. CDR3 size: 18 residues. Germline assignment: CDR1 SGHVS and CDR2 FQNEAQ. Measured with immunoSEQ multiplex PCR; TCRdb has only the in-frame clones, and not every one. This sample has roughly 48,000 clones, with 65% to 85% found just once. The material was CD4+ or CD8+ T cells sorted from blood, obtained in a trial of the OX40 agonist ivuxolimab. This chain connects TRBV7-8 to TRBJ1-3, with TRBD1 matching 8 bases. The clonotype was recovered from an adult with an advanced solid tumor such as melanoma, head and neck, liver or kidney cancer. The CDR3 spells CASRRDRTTGTSGNTIYF. CDR3 in DNA: TGTGCCAGCAGACGGGACAGGACTACGGGGACCTCTGGAAACACCATATATTTT.